These 13 T cell receptor beta chains share one sample of origin, sequenced in a study of CD8+CD57+ T cells in acquired aplastic anemia. According to the study, genomic DNA was the template for TCR beta VDJ and CDR3 profiling. TCRdb used MiXCR to reprocess the reads, holding one entry per CDR3 protein. The sample contains about 180,000 distinct CDR3 sequences, around half of which appear only once. Patients chosen for sequencing had shown CD8+CD57+ cell expansion by flow cytometry. The sequencing input was sorted CD4+, CD8+, or CD8+CD57+ T cells (not recorded which) from PBMCs. The receptors shown here come from a human donor with aplastic anemia.

CDR3 amino acids: CASSDSGANVLTF. Written as DNA, the CDR3 is TGTGCCAGCAGCGACTCTGGGGCCAACGTCCTGACTTTC. The rearrangement uses TRBV7-6 and TRBJ2-6; the D is unclear. This CDR3 is built from 13 residues. V shed 5 bases and J shed 0 bases, with 2 bases lying between them. Germline CDR1 is SGHVS and CDR2 is FNYEAQ.

This clonotype was seen a handful of times. This sequence may be a read error, since a much larger clone differs from it by one base. J is TRBJ2-5 and V is TRBV14; D gene unclear. V gave up 8 bases and J gave up 1 base, with 17 bases separating them. Germline V gives CDR1 SGHDN, CDR2 FVKESK. This CDR3 has 15 residues. CDR3 protein: CASCPPRSAQETQYF. In DNA form, the CDR3 reads TGTGCCAGCTGCCCCCCCCGGTCTGCCCAAGAGACCCAGTACTTC.

The CDR3 DNA follows: TGCGCCAGCAGCTTGATCGGGAGGTATTACAATGAGCAGTTCTTC. Encoded protein: CASSLIGRYYNEQFF. V usage is TRBV5-1 and J usage is TRBJ2-1; 7 bases map to TRBD2. The CDR3 spans 15 residues. Trimming took 1 base from V and 4 from J; bases not matched to a gene: 5. Germline CDR1 and CDR2: SGHRS and YFSETQ.

The chain recombines TRBV7-6 with TRBJ2-7; D is unresolved. With 5 bases removed from V and 6 bases from J, the gap between germline ends came to 17 bases. This CDR3 contains 14 residues. Germline V CDR1 and CDR2: SGHVS, FNYEAQ. The CDR3 DNA is TGTGCCAGCAGCCCCCAACCCTCGGCCATCGAGCAGTACTTC. This codes for CASSPQPSAIEQYF.

As regards this clonotype: A much larger clone differs by one base, so this may be a read error. The CDR3, as DNA: TGTGCCAGCAGCCAGGACAGTGACAGGGCGAGCACTGAAGCTTTCTTT. The encoded protein is CASSQDSDRASTEAFF. The rearrangement joins TRBV4-2 to TRBJ1-1, with 7 bases identical to TRBD1. The CDR3 consists of 16 residues. The V and J ends lost 3 bases and 4 bases, in that order; junction bases with no gene match: 11. Germline V gives CDR1 LGHNA, CDR2 YNFKEQ.

This clonotype has a handful of counts. The chain is built from TRBV15 and TRBJ1-2; D is uncertain. Per the germline V gene, CDR1 is LNHNV and CDR2 is YYDKDF (reference sequence). Trimming shortened V by 1 base and J by 8 bases, and 17 bases separated the two germline ends. This CDR3 has 15 amino acids. This CDR3 reads CATSRGGMGSGGYTF. The CDR3 coding sequence is TGTGCCACCAGCAGAGGAGGAATGGGGTCCGGAGGCTACACCTTC.

This clonotype was counted at least ten times. The chain employs TRBV9 and TRBJ2-2; TRBD2 is a possible D gene (6 bases). Germline values: CDR1 SGDLS, CDR2 YYNGEE. The V end lost 0 bases, the J end lost 1 base, and 7 bases lay between the germline ends. CDR3 length: 15 amino acids. The CDR3 protein is CASSVGGKNTGELFF. Written as DNA, the CDR3 is TGTGCCAGCAGCGTAGGCGGGAAGAACACCGGGGAGCTGTTTTTT.

The genes are TRBV20-1 and TRBJ2-5; TRBD2 aligns across 9 bases. Germline V CDR1 and CDR2: DFQATT, SNEGSKA (reference sequence). After removal of 2 bases from V and 0 bases from J, the junction contained 1 base not matched to a gene. The CDR3 totals 14 residues. The CDR3 loop is CSARLAGYQETQYF. The CDR3 nucleotides read TGCAGTGCTAGACTAGCGGGGTACCAAGAGACCCAGTACTTC.

This clonotype has just a few counts. The gene calls are TRBV7-6 and TRBJ2-7, with D perhaps being TRBD1 or TRBD2 (5 bases each). V was cut by 1 base and J by 1 base, with 11 bases left in between. CDR1 SGHVS and CDR2 FNYEAQ come from the germline V gene. This CDR3 region has 15 residues. This CDR3 is CASSLERGESYEQYF. As DNA, the CDR3 is TGTGCCAGCAGCTTAGAGCGAGGGGAGTCCTACGAGCAGTACTTC.

The V gene is TRBV11-2, the J gene TRBJ2-1; 13 nucleotides agree with TRBD2. The CDR3 consists of 15 residues. The trim removed 3 bases at V and 5 bases at J, leaving 1 base unmatched. CDR1 SGHAT and CDR2 FQNNGV come from the germline V gene. The CDR3 DNA reads TGTGCCAGCAGCTTGGGACTAGCGGGAAACAATGAGCAGTTCTTC. Amino acid sequence: CASSLGLAGNNEQFF.

This clonotype was seen ten or more times. The CDR3 loop is CASSRHQETQYF. The CDR3 DNA reads TGTGCCAGTAGTAGACATCAAGAGACCCAGTACTTC. The chain is built from TRBV19 and TRBJ2-5; no clear D gene. Germline V gene data show CDR1 as LNHDA and CDR2 as SQIVND (reference sequence). The CDR3 covers 12 residues. V lost 4 bases and J 2 bases, leaving 5 bases between the germline ends. The full variable domain, completed using reference TRBV19 and TRBJ2-5, is DGGITQSPKYLFRKEGQNVTLSCEQNLNHDAMYWYRQDPGQGLRLIYYSQIVNDFQKGDIAEGYSVSREKKESFPLTVTSAQKNPTAFYLCASSRHQETQYFGPGTRLLVL.

The V gene is TRBV15, the J gene TRBJ2-5; D perhaps matches TRBD1 (6 bases). The CDR3 consists of 16 residues. Germline V gene data show CDR1 as LNHNV and CDR2 as YYDKDF (reference sequence). The V and J ends lost 5 bases and 0 bases respectively, with 16 bases between them. CDR3: CATSQLRGRYQETQYF. The CDR3 coding sequence is TGTGCCACCAGCCAGCTCAGGGGCCGATACCAAGAGACCCAGTACTTC.

The chain has TRBV6-5 and TRBJ1-6; D is undetermined. CDR1 and CDR2 from the germline V gene are MNHEY and SVGAGI. CDR3 length: 16 residues. V was shortened by 4 bases and J by 3 bases, with 13 bases between the two germline ends. In DNA form, the CDR3 reads TGTGCCAGCAGTTGGATCCAGACCGACTATAATTCACCCCTCCACTTT. Translating it yields CASSWIQTDYNSPLHF.